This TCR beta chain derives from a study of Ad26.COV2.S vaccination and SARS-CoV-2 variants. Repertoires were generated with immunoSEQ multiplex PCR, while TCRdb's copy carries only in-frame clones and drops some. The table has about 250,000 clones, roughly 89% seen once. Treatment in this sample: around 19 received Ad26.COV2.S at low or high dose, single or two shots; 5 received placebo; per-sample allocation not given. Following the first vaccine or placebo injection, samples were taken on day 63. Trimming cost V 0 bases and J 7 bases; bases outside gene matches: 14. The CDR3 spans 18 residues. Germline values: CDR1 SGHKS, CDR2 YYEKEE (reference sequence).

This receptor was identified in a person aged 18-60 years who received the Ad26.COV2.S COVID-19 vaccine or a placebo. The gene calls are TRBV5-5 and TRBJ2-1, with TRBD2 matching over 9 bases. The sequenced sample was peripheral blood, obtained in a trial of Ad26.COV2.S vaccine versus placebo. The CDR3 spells CASSLGGPAGGLLNEQFF. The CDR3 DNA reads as TGTGCCAGCAGCTTGGGCGGTCCGGCGGGGGGGCTCTTGAATGAGCAGTTCTTC. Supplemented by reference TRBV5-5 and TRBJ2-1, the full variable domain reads DAGVTQSPTHLIKTRGQQVTLRCSPISGHKSVSWYQQVLGQGPQFIFQYYEKEERGRGNFPDRFSARQFPNYSSELNVNALLLGDSALYLCASSLGGPAGGLLNEQFFGPGTRLTVL.